Detailed here is one T cell receptor (beta chain). Its antigen is still unknown. Base quality data are lacking; no much larger clone is found one base away. Enrolling through a virtual design, the prospective study's participants ranged in age from about 18 to 100 years and lived across 20 to 25 United States geographic areas. To assign participants to cohorts, the prospective study relied on clinical history that participants themselves reported in a screening survey and a study questionnaire. Exposed participants were defined as having been in contact with someone with a PCR-confirmed or clinician-diagnosed COVID-19 case within 2 weeks of study entry. In the prospective study, mobile phlebotomists collected whole blood, serum and a nasopharyngeal or oropharyngeal swab from each participant. Participants in the prospective study had the option to provide additional blood draws and questionnaires over an approximately 2-month period. Blood samples from the prospective study were shipped frozen or at room temperature prior to DNA extraction.

The data are from a study of blood T cell repertoires in COVID-19 (dated by TCRdb to 2018 to 2021). With respect to the entire study: Collaborator samples came from the United States, Italy and Spain and covered acute and convalescent phases of COVID-19. The prospective study material was composed of cDNA or gDNA derived from T cells, B-cell-depleted T cells, or PBMCs. The dataset comprised deeply sampled blood TCRbeta repertoires from subjects exposed to, actively infected with, or recovered from COVID-19. The repertoires were released in a freely available public database meant as a resource for research on the immune response to SARS-CoV-2. Samples were obtained from the ongoing ImmuneRACE study (first 160 participants) and from approximately 1,200 subjects provided by 6 global collaborators. Sample metadata almost always included a de-identified subject ID, COVID-19 status, age in years and sex. Where HLA class I and class II types were available, the types were taken from metadata supplied by the sample provider, not from assay-based typing.

Via the germline V gene, CDR1 is KGHSH and CDR2 LQKENI. The CDR3, from cysteine to phenylalanine, totals 16 residues. Only CDR3 DNA is held: 48 bases, read in frame from base 1. The germline V end is reduced by 3 bases and the J end by 7 bases; junction bases left unmatched: 7. TCRbeta CDR3 regions were amplified from genomic DNA using the immunoSEQ Assay, a bias-controlled multiplex PCR. In the paper's pipeline: Within the assay, amplification of reference gene primers was used to estimate how many nucleated cells each sample contained. Sequence reads were collapsed and filtered to measure the absolute abundance of every unique TCRbeta CDR3 rearrangement. For each sample, productive Simpson clonality was calculated by taking the square root of Simpson's diversity index across productive rearrangements. The table was pulled from immuneACCESS by TCRdb, which kept in-frame rearrangements only. Such tables lose some clones; where checked, under half of the loss comes from unresolved V genes, and the rest has no known cause. That table is the source of V, J and clone size, and D and trimming were worked out from the DNA. A total of under 450,000 clones appear in this sample, 80% to 95% of them only once. About 0.86% of the sample is in the top ten clones.

Broad study findings and their caveats: The amount of clinical and demographic metadata varied by source and participant and was provided uncurated.

The sequencing input was PBMCs or T cells enriched from blood (not recorded which). The receptor chain draws on TRBV18 and TRBJ1-6; 9 central nucleotides agree with TRBD1. The source of this sequence is a woman aged 40 to 55 who had been exposed to COVID-19. The CDR3 amino acid sequence is: CASSPLSGQGNSPLHF. The DNA is TGTGCCAGCTCACCTCTATCGGGACAGGGCAATTCACCCCTCCACTTT.